This T cell receptor beta chain is from a study of T cell responses to AZD1222 COVID-19 vaccine. Study overall: Analysis merged second doses at about 4 or about 12 weeks. Overall study findings and caveats: Vaccine-associated CD4 TCRs ranged over spike, dominating at 160-218 and 743-854. Donors were mostly white British, more females; clonal diversity possibly underestimated.

This CDR3 contains 15 residues. CDR1 is MDHEN, CDR2 SYDVKM, per germline. Trimming cost V 6 bases and J 3 bases; bases outside gene matches: 7. As regards this clone: The antigen is undetermined.

The data were produced by immunoSEQ multiplex PCR, yet TCRdb's version contains in-frame clones alone and is incomplete. The table shows 90,000 to 120,000 clones, with 89% occurring only once. The receptor was derived from an adult in good health. The V call is TRBV28, the J call TRBJ1-5; 8 bases align to TRBD1. The material sequenced was peripheral blood, taken on day 0 of AZD1222 vaccination. The CDR3 DNA follows: TGTGCCAGCAGAGCGGACAGGGAAAACAATCAGCCCCAGCATTTT. It codes for CASRADRENNQPQHF. Based on the CDR3 plus reference TRBV28 and TRBJ1-5, the full variable domain is DVKVTQSSRYLVKRTGEKVFLECVQDMDHENMFWYRQDPGLGLRLIYFSYDVKMKEKGDIPEGYSVSREKKERFSLILESASTNQTSMYLCASRADRENNQPQHFGDGTRLSIL.